These 15 T cell receptor beta chains share one sample of origin, sequenced in a study of T cell responses to AZD1222 COVID-19 vaccine. Profiling relied on immunoSEQ multiplex PCR, and the TCRdb table lists in-frame clones only, not all of them. Of some 99,000 clones in the sample, about nine tenths were seen once. The source was peripheral blood, collected 28 days after the second AZD1222 dose. These receptors were taken from an adult who received the AZD1222 COVID-19 vaccine.

J is TRBJ2-3 and V is TRBV30; D possibly corresponds to TRBD1 (5 bases). CDR3 length: 13 residues. V shed 2 bases and J shed 6 bases, with 12 bases lying between them. The germline gives CDR1 GTSNPN, CDR2 SVGIG (reference sequence). The CDR3 sequence: CAWSIAGYDTQYF. The CDR3 DNA reads as TGTGCCTGGAGTATAGCAGGGTACGATACGCAGTATTTT.

The chain has TRBV28 and TRBJ2-5; either TRBD1 or TRBD2 may fit D (6 bases each). Germline CDR1 is MDHEN and CDR2 is SYDVKM. CDR3 length equals 15 residues. V dropped 6 bases and J dropped 3 bases, with 17 bases sitting between them. CDR3 amino acids: CASSEGVGGEETQYF. For the CDR3, the DNA is TGTGCCAGCAGCGAGGGGGTGGGGGGCGAAGAGACCCAGTACTTC.

This clone was seen a few times. The rearrangement joins TRBV2 to TRBJ1-2; TRBD1 aligns across 10 bases. This CDR3 has 14 residues. Germline V CDR1 and CDR2: SNHLY, FYNNEI. Unmatched junction bases numbered 7, after V lost 4 bases and J lost 8 bases. Here the CDR3 DNA reads TGTGCCAGCAGTGTCCTCGGACAGGGGGGAGGCTACACCTTC. Its protein product is CASSVLGQGGGYTF.

This clone showed up just a few times. The chain recombines TRBV29-1 with TRBJ1-5, with no clear D. CDR3 size: 14 residues. Between the trimmed V and J ends, which lost 5 bases and 1 base, there was a span of 12 bases. Germline CDR1 is SQVTM and CDR2 is ANQGSEA. The CDR3 reads CSVKGVGSNQPQHF. The CDR3 coding sequence is TGCAGCGTTAAAGGAGTCGGAAGCAATCAGCCCCAGCATTTT.

The chain recombines TRBV5-4 with TRBJ2-2, with 11 nucleotides matching TRBD2. CDR3 length: 18 residues. The germline V gene has CDR1 SGHNT and CDR2 YYREEE (reference sequence). V lost 4 bases, J lost 6 bases, and 14 bases stayed unmatched. The CDR3 loop reads CASSRQTSGTFNAGELFF. CDR3 nucleotides: TGTGCCAGCAGCCGTCAGACTAGCGGGACCTTTAATGCCGGGGAGCTGTTTTTT.

The chain joins TRBV6-5 to TRBJ2-2; maybe TRBD1 (6 bases). Germline V gives CDR1 MNHEY, CDR2 SVGAGI. Deletions cut 6 bases from V and 3 bases from J, with 8 bases between. The CDR3 is made up of 13 amino acids. The CDR3 loop reads CASSYRDTGELFF. The CDR3 nucleotides read TGTGCCAGCAGCTACAGGGACACCGGGGAGCTGTTTTTT.

The chain carries TRBV7-3 and TRBJ2-3, with a weak D call TRBD2 (5 bases). Germline CDR1 is SGHTA and CDR2 is FQGTGA. V shed 1 base and J shed 5 bases, with 7 bases lying between them. The CDR3 is made up of 13 amino acids. Here the CDR3 reads CASSLRERDTQYF. As DNA, the CDR3 is TGTGCCAGCAGCTTAAGGGAGAGAGATACGCAGTATTTT.

The V gene is TRBV3-1 (or the pseudogene TRBV3-2), the J gene TRBJ1-1; the D is unclear. The length of the CDR3 is 15 residues. V was shortened by 1 base and J by 0 bases, with 9 bases between the two germline ends. The germline CDR1 and CDR2 sequences are LGHDT and YNNKEL (reference sequence). The CDR3 reads CASSQARAMNTEAFF. CDR3 DNA: TGTGCCAGCAGCCAAGCTAGGGCTATGAACACTGAAGCTTTCTTT.

The chain employs TRBV20-1 and TRBJ1-5; 8 bases map to TRBD1. The CDR3 is made up of 15 amino acids. Per germline, CDR1 DFQATT and CDR2 SNEGSKA (reference sequence). Trimming removed 3 bases from V and 2 bases from J; junction bases left unmatched: 6. The CDR3 loop reads CSASSGTGRNQPQHF. In DNA, the CDR3 is TGCAGTGCTAGTTCTGGGACAGGACGCAATCAGCCCCAGCATTTT.

This chain links TRBV7-6 with TRBJ2-3; 8 nucleotides match TRBD2. V lost 4 bases to trimming and J lost 2 bases; unmatched junction nucleotides: 11. The CDR3 extends over 17 amino acids. Germline CDR1 and CDR2: SGHVS and FNYEAQ. DNA of the CDR3: TGTGCCAGCAGCTATGGAGGAGCGGGAGCGTACACAGATACGCAGTATTTT. It translates to CASSYGGAGAYTDTQYF.

The rearrangement uses TRBV19 and TRBJ1-1; 8 bases are shared with TRBD1. Germline CDR1 is LNHDA and CDR2 is SQIVND (reference sequence). The CDR3 has 14 amino acids. The trim removed 5 bases at V and 3 bases at J, leaving 5 bases unmatched. CDR3 DNA sequence: TGTGCCAGTAGTTCTGACAGGGGCGACACTGAAGCTTTCTTT. Translating it yields CASSSDRGDTEAFF.

This chain connects TRBV7-8 to TRBJ1-3; no definite D call. The V gene's germline CDR1 is SGHVS and CDR2 FQNEAQ. Trimming took off 5 bases at V and 0 bases at J, with 17 bases between the two ends. The CDR3 loop spans 17 amino acids. CDR3 bases: TGTGCCAGCAGCCAGCAACTCCCGTACCTCTCTGGAAACACCATATATTTT. It codes for CASSQQLPYLSGNTIYF.

This rearrangement joins TRBV7-9 to TRBJ2-7; no definite D call. Trimming took 1 base from V and 0 from J, leaving 7 bases between them. Germline loops: CDR1 SEHNR, CDR2 FQNEAQ (reference sequence). This CDR3 comprises 14 residues. The CDR3 loop is CASSLGESSYEQYF. CDR3 DNA: TGTGCCAGCAGCTTAGGTGAAAGCTCCTACGAGCAGTACTTC.

This chain connects TRBV7-9 to TRBJ1-4; D may be TRBD1 (5 bases). The germline CDR1 and CDR2 sequences are SEHNR and FQNEAQ (reference sequence). Trimming removed 4 bases from V and 7 bases from J, with 16 bases in between. The CDR3 length is 15 residues. CDR3: CASSSGPSLGEKLFF. For the CDR3, the DNA is TGTGCCAGCAGCTCGGGACCCAGTTTAGGTGAAAAACTGTTTTTT.

The chain has TRBV7-6 and TRBJ2-1, with 12 bases aligning to TRBD2. From germline, CDR1 is SGHVS and CDR2 FNYEAQ. The CDR3 extends over 17 amino acids. V lost 5 bases and J lost 7; bases outside the gene matches: 12. The CDR3, as DNA: TGTGCCAGCAGCGAAAGACTAGCGGGAGCGGGGTTTAATGAGCAGTTCTTC. It specifies CASSERLAGAGFNEQFF.